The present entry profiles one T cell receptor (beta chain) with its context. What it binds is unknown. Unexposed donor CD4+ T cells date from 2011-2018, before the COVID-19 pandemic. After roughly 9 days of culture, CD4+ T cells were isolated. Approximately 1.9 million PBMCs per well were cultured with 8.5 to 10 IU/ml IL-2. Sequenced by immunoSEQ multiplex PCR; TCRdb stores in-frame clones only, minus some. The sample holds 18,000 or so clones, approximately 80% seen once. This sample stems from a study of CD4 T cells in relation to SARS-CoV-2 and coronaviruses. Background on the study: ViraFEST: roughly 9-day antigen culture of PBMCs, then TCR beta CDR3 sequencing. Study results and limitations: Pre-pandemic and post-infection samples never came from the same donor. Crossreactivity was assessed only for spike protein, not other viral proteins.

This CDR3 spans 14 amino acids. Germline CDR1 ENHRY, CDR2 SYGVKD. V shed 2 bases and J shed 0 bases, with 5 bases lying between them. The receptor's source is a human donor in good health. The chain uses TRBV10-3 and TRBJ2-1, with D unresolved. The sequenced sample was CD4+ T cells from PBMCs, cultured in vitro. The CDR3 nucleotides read TGTGCCATCAGTGAGGACCTCTCCTACAATGAGCAGTTCTTC. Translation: CAISEDLSYNEQFF.